This TCR beta chain was sequenced for a study of regulatory T cells in long-lasting Graves disease. This clonotype occurred many times. The sample's time point: newly diagnosed GD, antithyroid drugs for less than 3 months. With RNA extracted from PBMCs as input, the TCR library was made. Patients hailed from an endocrinology department in Xi'an, China. The CDR3 runs 16 residues. V was shortened by 5 bases and J by 0 bases, with 17 bases between the two germline ends. CDR1 and CDR2 from the germline V gene are GTSNPN and SVGIG (reference sequence). Investigators prepared the TCR beta libraries by applying iRepertoire HTBI primers and Arm-PCR of CDR3 regions. TCRdb reanalysed the multiplex PCR reads using MiXCR and keeps one entry per CDR3 protein. The profile shows under 500,000 distinct CDR3 sequences, around 17% of them singletons. These records were also assigned to another study, of T cells in Graves' hyperthyroidism and ophthalmopathy.

Source: peripheral blood mononuclear cells (PBMCs), taken at new diagnosis, from a patient treated with antithyroid drugs. V gene TRBV30 combines with J gene TRBJ2-1, with D perhaps given as TRBD1 or TRBD2 (5 bases each). The sequence derives from a woman aged 30 to 39 with Graves disease. CDR3 in amino acids: CAWEGTSRFSYNEQFF. DNA of the CDR3: TGTGCCTGGGAGGGGACGAGCCGCTTCTCCTACAATGAGCAGTTCTTC.